The clone carrying this T cell receptor beta chain has a handful of counts. The data are from a study of control samples from healthy donors and cancer patients. The repertoire was sequenced with immunoSEQ multiplex PCR; TCRdb's copy has only in-frame clones and lacks some. The sample shows around 130,000 clones, 80% to 90% of them seen only once. V was clipped by 4 bases and J by 3 bases, with 9 bases between them. CDR1 is WNHNN, CDR2 SYGVQD, per germline (reference sequence). The CDR3 extends over 13 amino acids. The receptor was derived from a man younger than 45 in good health. The chain joins TRBV10-1 to TRBJ1-2, with D possibly TRBD1 on 5 matching bases. The specimen sequenced was blood. The CDR3 reads CASSGQPHYGYTF. DNA of the CDR3: TGCGCCAGCAGTGGACAGCCCCACTATGGCTACACCTTC.